The next 5 T cell receptor beta chains were all read from a single sample in a study of vaccination effects on CD4 cells after COVID-19. No cognate antigen is known for these TCRs. Investigators separated out CD4+ T cells once about eleven days of culture had passed. Profiled with immunoSEQ multiplex PCR; TCRdb holds only in-frame clones, not every one. This table has tens of thousands of clones, about 73% appearing once. This material consisted of CD4+ T cells from PBMCs cultured without peptide, taken before COVID-19 vaccination. These receptors came from a human donor who received a COVID-19 vaccine.

This chain uses TRBV19 with TRBJ2-7, with 8 bases that match TRBD2. The CDR3 spans 14 residues. V shed 5 bases, J shed 7 bases, and the junction held 10 bases outside the gene matches. From germline, CDR1 is LNHDA and CDR2 SQIVND (reference sequence). This CDR3 reads CASSLAGGLGEQYF. For the CDR3, the DNA is TGTGCCAGTAGTCTGGCGGGAGGTCTCGGGGAGCAGTACTTC.

This clone showed up just once. This chain joins TRBV19 and TRBJ1-6, with D tentatively TRBD1 (6 bases). Per the germline V gene, CDR1 is LNHDA and CDR2 is SQIVND (reference sequence). The V end was cut by 5 bases, the J end by 9 bases, with 14 bases between. CDR3 length: 14 amino acids. The CDR3, as DNA: TGTGCCAGTAGTTTTAACAGGGAGAGTTCACCCCTCCACTTT. It translates to CASSFNRESSPLHF.

The gene calls are TRBV5-1 and TRBJ2-1; 14 nucleotides line up with TRBD2. There are 17 residues in the CDR3. Germline V gene lookup returns CDR1 SGHRS and CDR2 YFSETQ. J lost 7 bases, V lost 0 bases, and 6 bases had no gene match. The DNA for the CDR3 is TGCGCCAGCAGCTTGGCCGGGACTAGCGGGAGAGGGAATGAGCAGTTCTTC. It encodes CASSLAGTSGRGNEQFF.

This sequence joins TRBV5-1 and TRBJ1-4; D gene uncertain. V was clipped by 2 bases and J by 4 bases, with 9 bases between them. CDR1 and CDR2 from the germline V gene are SGHRS and YFSETQ. This CDR3 has 14 amino acids. For the CDR3, the DNA is TGCGCCAGCAGCTTAGGTGCCCTTAATGAAAAACTGTTTTTT. This encodes CASSLGALNEKLFF.

V is TRBV18 and J is TRBJ1-6; D is ambiguous. The CDR3 is 15 residues long. Looked up from germline, CDR1 is KGHSH and CDR2 is LQKENI. V shed 1 base and J shed 6 bases, with 10 bases lying between them. This CDR3 is CASSPQGTGNSPLHF. The CDR3, as DNA: TGTGCCAGCTCACCACAGGGTACGGGTAATTCACCCCTCCACTTT.